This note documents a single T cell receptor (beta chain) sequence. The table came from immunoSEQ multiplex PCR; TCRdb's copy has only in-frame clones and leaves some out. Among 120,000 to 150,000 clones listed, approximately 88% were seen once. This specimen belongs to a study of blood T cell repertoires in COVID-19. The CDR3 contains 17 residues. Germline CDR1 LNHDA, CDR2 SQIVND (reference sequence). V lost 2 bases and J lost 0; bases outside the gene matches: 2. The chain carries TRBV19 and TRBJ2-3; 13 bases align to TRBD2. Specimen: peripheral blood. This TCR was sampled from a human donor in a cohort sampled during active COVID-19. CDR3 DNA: TGTGCCAGTAGTATACGACTAGCGGGGGGCAGCACAGATACGCAGTATTTT. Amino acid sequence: CASSIRLAGGSTDTQYF.